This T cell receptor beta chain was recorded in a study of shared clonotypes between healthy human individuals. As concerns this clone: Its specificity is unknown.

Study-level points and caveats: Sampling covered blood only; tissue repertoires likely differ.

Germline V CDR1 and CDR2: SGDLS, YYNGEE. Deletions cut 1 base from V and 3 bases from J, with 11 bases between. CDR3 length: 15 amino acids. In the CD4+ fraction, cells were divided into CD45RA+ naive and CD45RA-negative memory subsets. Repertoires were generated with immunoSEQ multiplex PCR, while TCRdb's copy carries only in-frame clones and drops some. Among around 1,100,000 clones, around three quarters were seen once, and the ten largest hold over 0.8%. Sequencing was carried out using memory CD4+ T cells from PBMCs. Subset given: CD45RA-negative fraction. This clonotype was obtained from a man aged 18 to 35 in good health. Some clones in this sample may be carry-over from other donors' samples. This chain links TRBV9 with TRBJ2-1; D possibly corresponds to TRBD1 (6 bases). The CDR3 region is CASSVTGSYYNEQFF. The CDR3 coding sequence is TGTGCCAGCAGCGTAACAGGGTCCTACTACAATGAGCAGTTCTTC. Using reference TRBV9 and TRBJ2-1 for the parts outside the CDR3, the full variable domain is DSGVTQTPKHLITATGQRVTLRCSPRSGDLSVYWYQQSLDQGLQFLIQYYNGEERAKGNILERFSAQQFPDLHSELNLSSLELGDSALYFCASSVTGSYYNEQFFGPGTRLTVL.